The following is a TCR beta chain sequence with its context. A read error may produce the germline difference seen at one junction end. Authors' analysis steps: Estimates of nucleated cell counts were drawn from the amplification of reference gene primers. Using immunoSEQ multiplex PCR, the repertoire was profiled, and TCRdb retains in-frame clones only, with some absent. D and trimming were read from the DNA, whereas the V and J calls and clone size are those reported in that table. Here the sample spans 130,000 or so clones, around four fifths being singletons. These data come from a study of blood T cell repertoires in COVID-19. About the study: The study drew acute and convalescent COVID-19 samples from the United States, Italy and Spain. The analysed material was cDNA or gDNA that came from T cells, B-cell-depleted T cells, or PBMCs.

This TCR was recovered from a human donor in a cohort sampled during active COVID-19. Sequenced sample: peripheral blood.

The CDR3 is CASSRQGPTDTQYF. As DNA, the CDR3 is TGTGCTAGCAGCCGACAGGGCCCCACAGATACGCAGTATTTT. The chain links TRBV7-7 to TRBJ2-3; 7 positions agree with TRBD1. The germline V gene has CDR1 SSHAT and CDR2 FNYEAQ (reference sequence). CDR3 length: 14 amino acids.